This T cell receptor (beta chain) was identified in a study of T cells after yellow fever vaccination. About the research overall: Fractions of low cell number were prepared using SMART-Seq v4 Ultra Low Input. Study findings and constraints: On re-exposure, the response was weaker but peaked faster, at day 5 versus 15. Clones from primary vaccination mostly reappeared after the booster (over 95% CD4, around 90% CD8).

Generation of TCR cDNA used 5'RACE template switching (which added a universal primer site and UMIs). Using its own MiXCR run on the 5' RACE reads, TCRdb lists one record per CDR3 protein. This table has about 250,000 distinct CDR3 sequences, around 3.5% appearing once. CDR3 length equals 16 residues. The ends were cut back, 1 base at V and 5 bases at J, with 15 bases in the middle. Ten or more counts support this clonotype. Its antigen is as yet unknown. The TCR was taken from a man aged 18 to 35 who received the YFV17D yellow fever vaccine. The chain employs TRBV12-3 or TRBV12-4 and TRBJ2-1; the D is unclear. Sequencing used PBMCs, obtained 15 days after the yellow fever booster vaccination. As DNA, the CDR3 is TGTGCCAGCAGTTTAGGCGGCAGTTTGGGTGACAATGAGCAGTTCTTC. Its protein product is CASSLGGSLGDNEQFF.